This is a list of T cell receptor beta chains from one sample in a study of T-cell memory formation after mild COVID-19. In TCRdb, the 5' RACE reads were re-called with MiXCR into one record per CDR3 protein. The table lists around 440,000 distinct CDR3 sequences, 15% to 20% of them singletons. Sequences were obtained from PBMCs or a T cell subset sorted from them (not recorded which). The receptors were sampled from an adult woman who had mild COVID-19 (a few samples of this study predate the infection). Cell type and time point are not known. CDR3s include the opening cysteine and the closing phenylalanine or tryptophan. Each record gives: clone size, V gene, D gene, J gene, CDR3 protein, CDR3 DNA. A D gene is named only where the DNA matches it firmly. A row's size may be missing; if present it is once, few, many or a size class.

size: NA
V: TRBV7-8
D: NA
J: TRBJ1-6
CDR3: CASSSSRGARNSPLHF
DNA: TGTGCCAGCAGCTCCTCCCGGGGGGCTCGGAATTCACCCCTCCACTTT

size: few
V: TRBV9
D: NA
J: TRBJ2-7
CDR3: CASSPQRGDEQYF
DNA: TGTGCCAGCAGCCCGCAGAGGGGCGACGAGCAGTACTTC

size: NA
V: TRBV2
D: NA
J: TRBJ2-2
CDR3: CASTLDKLTGELFF
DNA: TGTGCCAGCACCCTGGACAAACTCACCGGGGAGCTGTTTTTT

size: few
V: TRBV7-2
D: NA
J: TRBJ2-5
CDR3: CASSLTPGRETQYF
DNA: TGTGCCAGCAGCTTAACCCCGGGGCGGGAGACCCAGTACTTC

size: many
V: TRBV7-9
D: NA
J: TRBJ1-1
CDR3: CASSLEGVARGAFF
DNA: TGTGCCAGCAGCCTCGAAGGGGTGGCTAGGGGAGCTTTCTTT

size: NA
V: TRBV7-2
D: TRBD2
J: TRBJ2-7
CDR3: CASSLASLAGGYEQYF
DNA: TGTGCCAGCAGCTTAGCTTCGTTAGCGGGAGGCTACGAGCAGTACTTC

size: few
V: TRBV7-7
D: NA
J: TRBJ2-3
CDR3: CASSLGEGHTQYF
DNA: TGTGCTAGCAGCTTAGGAGAAGGGCATACGCAGTATTTT

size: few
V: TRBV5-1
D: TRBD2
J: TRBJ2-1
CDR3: CASSLGTSGSWNEQFF
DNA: TGCGCCAGCAGCCTCGGGACTAGCGGGAGTTGGAATGAGCAGTTCTTC

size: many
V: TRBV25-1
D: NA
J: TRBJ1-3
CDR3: CASKGDQHTIYF
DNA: TGTGCCAGCAAGGGTGACCAGCACACCATATATTTT

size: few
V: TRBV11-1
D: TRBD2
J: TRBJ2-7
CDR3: CASKTGAGMSYEQYF
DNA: TGTGCCAGCAAGACCGGAGCGGGGATGTCCTACGAGCAGTACTTC